A single sample gave rise to the 22 T cell receptor beta chains below, sequenced in a study of cytomegalovirus exposure and HLA in healthy donors listed by TCRdb under 2017. Library prep was done by the immunoSEQ multiplex PCR assay. The multiplex PCR relied on a mix of 60 forward primers for TCR Vbeta segments and 13 reverse primers for TCR Jbeta segments. TCRdb took over this immuneACCESS table, retaining in-frame rearrangements with V and J assigned. Such tables are incomplete; in checked studies, under half of the missing clones stem from an unresolved V gene, and the remainder is unexplained. This sample's table has entries for approximately 30,000 clones. The biggest ten clones account for about 3.4% of the sample. Sequenced: PBMCs. These receptors originate from a woman between 40 and 50 years old in good health and CMV-seropositive.

The chain carries TRBV7-2 and TRBJ2-7; 7 nucleotides agree with TRBD2. The germline gives CDR1 SGHTA, CDR2 FQGNSA. The CDR3 has 19 residues. The ends lost 1 base at V and 6 bases at J; junction bases unmatched: 21. CDR3 sequence: CASSLVLAGLSYPPGEQYF. CDR3 bases: TGTGCCAGCAGCTTAGTATTGGCGGGACTATCTTACCCCCCTGGCGAGCAGTACTTC.

The V call is TRBV29-1, the J call TRBJ1-1; D remains unclear. The CDR3 contains 13 residues. V lost 5 bases and J 4 bases, leaving 14 bases between the germline ends. Germline V gene lookup returns CDR1 SQVTM and CDR2 ANQGSEA. The CDR3 region is CSVLWAEPTEAFF. DNA for the CDR3: TGCAGCGTTCTCTGGGCAGAACCCACTGAAGCTTTCTTT.

The rearrangement uses TRBV11-2 and TRBJ2-1, with D perhaps matching TRBD2 (6 bases). The V gene lost 0 bases and the J gene lost 0 bases, with 15 bases spanning the gap. CDR1 SGHAT and CDR2 FQNNGV come from the germline V gene. The CDR3 covers 18 residues. The CDR3 DNA reads as TGTGCCAGCAGCTTAGATTGGAGGGAGCCGAGCTCCTACAATGAGCAGTTCTTC. Amino acids: CASSLDWREPSSYNEQFF.

This chain connects TRBV6-5 to TRBJ1-1, with TRBD1 matching over 7 bases. The CDR3 is made up of 13 amino acids. The trim removed 3 bases at V and 6 bases at J, leaving 4 bases unmatched. Germline V gene sequence: CDR1 MNHEY, CDR2 SVGAGI. CDR3 coding DNA: TGTGCCAGCAGTTATCATCAGGGGGCTGAAGCTTTCTTT. Translated: CASSYHQGAEAFF.

The rearrangement links TRBV4-1 to TRBJ2-1; 9 bases are a match to TRBD2. This CDR3 is built from 15 residues. The junction had 7 bases not matched to a gene; V was cut back by 5 bases and J by 5 bases. CDR1 and CDR2 from the germline V gene are MGHRA and YSYEKL. CDR3 coding DNA: TGCGCCAGCAGCGAAAGGACTAGCGCTAACAATGAGCAGTTCTTC. This codes for CASSERTSANNEQFF.

The chain employs TRBV5-1 and TRBJ2-2, with D unclear. CDR1 is SGHRS and CDR2 is YFSETQ in the germline V gene. Trimming removed 0 bases from V and 4 bases from J, with 7 bases in between. This CDR3 spans 14 amino acids. The CDR3 loop reads CASSLEHLTGELFF. The CDR3 DNA is TGCGCCAGCAGCTTGGAACACCTCACCGGGGAGCTGTTTTTT.

The chain employs TRBV7-2 and TRBJ2-3; D gene unclear. CDR1 is SGHTA and CDR2 is FQGNSA in the germline V gene. Trimming shortened V by 6 bases and J by 6 bases, and 10 bases separated the two germline ends. The CDR3 runs 12 residues. The CDR3 DNA reads as TGTGCCAGCAGTCTTAGTCGGGATACGCAGTATTTT. It specifies CASSLSRDTQYF.

V usage is TRBV4-1 and J usage is TRBJ2-7; 10 nucleotides agree with TRBD2. The germline V gene has CDR1 MGHRA and CDR2 YSYEKL. The CDR3 covers 14 residues. Trimming cost V 2 bases and J 4 bases; bases outside gene matches: 2. The CDR3 sequence is CASSQLAGEYEQYF. The DNA of the CDR3 is TGCGCCAGCAGCCAACTAGCGGGAGAATACGAGCAGTACTTC.

The J gene is TRBJ2-7, the V gene TRBV5-1; weak D call: TRBD2 (7 bases). Per the germline V gene, CDR1 is SGHRS and CDR2 is YFSETQ. Trimming pared 0 bases from V and 4 bases from J, leaving 20 bases between. The CDR3 sequence is 17 residues long. The CDR3 is CASSLGSTGGLGYEQYF. The CDR3 region has the DNA TGCGCCAGCAGCTTGGGATCAACGGGGGGCTTAGGGTACGAGCAGTACTTC.

V is TRBV7-6 and J is TRBJ2-7; 10 bases map to TRBD1. Germline CDR1 SGHVS, CDR2 FNYEAQ. With 8 bases clipped from V and 5 bases from J, the junction kept 6 bases outside the gene matches. The CDR3 loop spans 13 amino acids. CDR3 sequence (DNA): TGTGCCAGCGAACCGGGACAGGGGAACGAGCAGTACTTC. This gives the protein CASEPGQGNEQYF.

V gene TRBV29-1 combines with J gene TRBJ2-1; 9 bases line up with TRBD1. The CDR3 sequence is 15 residues long. The germline gives CDR1 SQVTM, CDR2 ANQGSEA. V dropped 6 bases and J dropped 4; count of bases not matched to a gene: 10. The CDR3 is CSVRGGDRAYNEQFF. CDR3 DNA sequence: TGCAGCGTCCGGGGCGGGGACAGGGCATACAATGAGCAGTTCTTC.

This chain joins TRBV25-1 and TRBJ2-7, with D tentatively TRBD2 (5 bases). Trimming left V 2 bases short and J 4 bases short, with 15 bases between. CDR1 and CDR2 (germline): MGHDK, SYGVNS. There are 15 residues in the CDR3. The CDR3 loop is CASSEGGMGRYEQYF. CDR3 nucleotide sequence: TGTGCCAGCAGTGAAGGAGGTATGGGAAGGTACGAGCAGTACTTC.

This chain links TRBV4-3 with TRBJ2-3; TRBD2 aligns across 10 bases. The CDR3 has 18 amino acids. J gave up 6 bases and V 1 base, and 13 bases lay outside the gene matches. Germline assignment: CDR1 LGHNA and CDR2 YSLEER. CDR3 nucleotide sequence: TGCGCCAGCAGCCAAGTTGGAGAACTAGCGGGATTCGCGGATACGCAGTATTTT. Protein: CASSQVGELAGFADTQYF.

The chain recombines TRBV10-2 with TRBJ1-2; 8 bases fit TRBD1. The junction had 7 bases not matched to a gene; V was cut back by 2 bases and J by 2 bases. The germline V gene encodes CDR1 WSHSY and CDR2 SAAADI. This CDR3 spans 16 amino acids. The CDR3 loop is CASSELRTGINYGYTF. Here the CDR3 DNA reads TGCGCCAGCAGTGAGCTGAGGACAGGGATAAACTATGGCTACACCTTC.

The gene calls are TRBV28 and TRBJ2-3; 8 nucleotides align to TRBD2. Per germline, CDR1 MDHEN and CDR2 SYDVKM. The CDR3 totals 16 residues. J lost 1 base, V lost 4 bases, and 7 bases had no gene match. In DNA form, the CDR3 reads TGTGCCAGCAGTTCTACGGGTAGCGGGGGCACAGATACGCAGTATTTT. This gives the protein CASSSTGSGGTDTQYF.

V and J are TRBV10-3 and TRBJ1-1; 8 nucleotides align to TRBD1. With V trimmed by 8 bases and J by 0 bases, 5 bases remained unmatched. Germline assignment: CDR1 ENHRY and CDR2 SYGVKD. This CDR3 has 14 residues. The CDR3 DNA follows: TGTGCCATCGGAGCAGGGGGCCTGAACACTGAAGCTTTCTTT. This gives the protein CAIGAGGLNTEAFF.

V usage is TRBV6-1 and J usage is TRBJ2-7, with TRBD1 matching 8 bases. The CDR3 runs 15 residues. Germline V gene lookup returns CDR1 MNHNS and CDR2 SASEGT. J was trimmed by 1 base and V by 5 bases; bases with no gene match: 7. The CDR3 region has the DNA TGTGCCAGCAGTATCTCCGGGACAGGATCCTACGAGCAGTACTTC. Translating it yields CASSISGTGSYEQYF.

V is TRBV7-3 and J is TRBJ2-7; TRBD2 matches 10 bases. V shed 5 bases and J 3 bases; nucleotides not matched to a gene: 19. CDR1 is SGHTA and CDR2 is FQGTGA in the germline V gene. CDR3 size: 19 residues. The CDR3, as DNA: TGTGCCAGCAGCAAACGCCGGGGCGGAAAGGGACTAGCGTACTACGAGCAGTACTTC. Its translation is CASSKRRGGKGLAYYEQYF.

The CDR3 reads CAWSVQVLGGYTF. In DNA form, the CDR3 reads TGTGCCTGGAGTGTACAGGTACTGGGCGGCTACACCTTC. The gene calls are TRBV30 and TRBJ1-2, with D possibly matching TRBD1 (5 bases). Trimming removed 0 bases from V and 8 bases from J, with 13 bases in between. The CDR3 extends over 13 amino acids. In germline, CDR1 is GTSNPN, CDR2 SVGIG (reference sequence).

The chain employs TRBV11-3 and TRBJ2-2; 7 bases align to TRBD2. CDR1 and CDR2 from the germline V gene are SGHNT and YENEEA. After removal of 5 bases from V and 6 bases from J, the junction contained 3 bases not matched to a gene. This CDR3 is 13 amino acids long. CDR3 coding DNA: TGTGCCAGCAGCGAGCGGGACCCCGGGGAGCTGTTTTTT. Its protein product is CASSERDPGELFF.

V gene TRBV4-3 combines with J gene TRBJ2-7; 11 bases line up with TRBD2. Trimming cost V 1 base and J 0 bases; bases outside gene matches: 2. The germline V gene encodes CDR1 LGHNA and CDR2 YSLEER. The CDR3 has 16 amino acids. CDR3 sequence (DNA): TGCGCCAGCAGCCAAGGACTAGCGGGGCTCTCCTACGAGCAGTACTTC. It encodes CASSQGLAGLSYEQYF.

The rearrangement links TRBV29-1 to TRBJ1-1; D is perhaps TRBD1 (6 bases). The CDR3 runs to 13 residues. CDR1 and CDR2 from the germline V gene are SQVTM and ANQGSEA. V lost 5 bases to trimming and J lost 10 bases, with 20 bases between them. CDR3 protein: CSVNRDTFEGAFF. CDR3 DNA sequence: TGCAGCGTTAACCGGGACACCTTCGAAGGAGCTTTCTTT. The full variable domain, in which reference TRBV29-1 and TRBJ1-1 provide the parts outside the CDR3, is SAVISQKPSRDICQRGTSLTIQCQVDSQVTMMFWYRQQPGQSLTLIATANQGSEATYESGFVIDKFPISRPNLTFSTLTVSNMSPEDSSIYLCSVNRDTFEGAFFGQGTRLTVV.